The T cell receptor beta chain described here comes from a study of blood T cell repertoires in COVID-19. Study at large: PBMCs, B-cell-depleted T cells, or T cells provided the cDNA or gDNA that made up the material.

Recruitment covered over 20 US areas and drew participants whose ages spanned roughly 18 to 100 years. Assignments of participants to cohorts depended upon their own reported clinical history. This CDR3 contains 15 residues. The V gene's germline CDR1 is LNHDA and CDR2 SQIVND (reference sequence). V lost 3 bases, J lost 4 bases, and 8 bases stayed unmatched. Libraries were prepared by immunoSEQ multiplex PCR; TCRdb keeps only in-frame clonotypes and omits some of them. Of roughly 280,000 clones in the sample, around 93% were seen once. This chain joins TRBV19 and TRBJ2-7; 8 bases line up with TRBD1. The sequenced sample was PBMCs or T cells enriched from blood (not recorded which). The origin of this receptor is a man between 40 and 49 years old who had been exposed to COVID-19. CDR3 in DNA: TGTGCCAGTAGTATGGCCCGGACAGGGAAGTACGAGCAGTACTTC. Translating gives CASSMARTGKYEQYF.